The present entry profiles one T cell receptor beta chain with its context. Its matching antigen is unknown. The data were obtained in a study of beta chain features in type 1 diabetes. The authors took one heparinised blood draw, averaging approximately 120 mL, from each donor. Sequencing targeted expressed TCRB transcripts, as all isolated RNA had been reverse transcribed. Profiled with immunoSEQ multiplex PCR; TCRdb holds only in-frame clones, not every one. The sample carries tens of thousands of clones, over 65% recorded once. Whole-study findings and limits: Within each of all four CD4+ subsets, Type 1 diabetes patients had TCRB CDR3s that were moderately but significantly shorter. Equally in patients and controls, PCR might preferentially amplify shorter templates. Insertion counts at VDJ junctions were lower in type 1 diabetes patients, who also showed more deletions there. Compared with healthy donors, patients appeared to share more similar naive, central memory and regulatory TCRB repertoires.

The source material was stem cell memory CD4+ T cells from blood. This TCR derives from a woman aged 35 to 49 with type 1 diabetes.

The CDR3 loop is CASSPPGARSSNQPQHF. In DNA form, the CDR3 reads TGTGCCAGCAGCCCCCCAGGGGCTCGTAGTAGCAATCAGCCCCAGCATTTT. The chain carries TRBV28 and TRBJ1-5; tentative D call: TRBD1 (6 bases). The CDR3 contains 17 residues. V lost 6 bases and J lost 0, with 18 bases in between. Germline CDR1 is MDHEN and CDR2 is SYDVKM.